This TCR beta chain came from a study of tumor-infiltrating lymphocytes in primary liver carcinoma. Study context: The cohort included men and women aged 30 to 69 years.

TCR beta cDNA was made from 400 to 500 ng total RNA with a constant-region primer. Modified slightly, ARM-PCR produced TCR beta libraries over three nested multiplex PCR rounds. The first two PCR rounds used TRBV1-TRBV30 primers with a Cbeta primer, roughly 10 cycles each. In TCRdb, the multiplex PCR reads were re-called with MiXCR into one record per CDR3 protein. The sample gives about 20,000 distinct CDR3 sequences, 79% of which show up once; about two fifths is in the top ten. The source material, 20-30 mg of unsorted bulk tissue, was used to co-extract RNA and DNA. The V gene's germline CDR1 is MDHEN and CDR2 SYDVKM. Unmatched junction bases numbered 12, after V lost 4 bases and J lost 5 bases. The CDR3 runs 16 residues.

The chain couples TRBV28 to TRBJ2-7; TRBD2 matches 9 bases. Input material: liver tumor tissue from sampling region 4. The subset was: tumor region T4, right-lateral pole. The TCR was taken from a woman aged 30 to 39 with primary liver carcinoma and hepatitis B virus infection. The chain's CDR3 is CASSSHWLAGINEQYF. For the CDR3, the DNA is TGTGCCAGCAGTTCGCATTGGCTAGCGGGAATAAACGAGCAGTACTTC.